These 16 T cell receptor beta chains were all obtained from the same sample, sequenced in a study of T cell responses to AZD1222 COVID-19 vaccine. TCRdb's copy holds only in-frame clones and misses some; the assay was immunoSEQ multiplex PCR. The sample holds fewer than 150,000 clones, about 90% seen once. Sequencing was performed on peripheral blood, taken on day 0 of AZD1222 vaccination. The receptors come from an adult in good health.

The V gene is TRBV28, the J gene TRBJ1-2; 8 bases map to TRBD1. The J segment lost 3 bases and the V segment lost 5 bases, leaving 11 bases of the junction unmatched. This CDR3 spans 16 amino acids. Germline values: CDR1 MDHEN, CDR2 SYDVKM. CDR3 sequence: CASSPHFQDRDYGYTF. As DNA, the CDR3 is TGTGCCAGCAGTCCACACTTTCAGGACAGGGACTATGGCTACACCTTC.

This clone has a single count. The rearrangement uses TRBV4-3 and TRBJ2-1; D gene ambiguous. The germline CDR1 and CDR2 sequences are LGHNA and YSLEER. The V gene lost 0 bases and the J gene lost 1 base, with 13 bases spanning the gap. CDR3 length: 17 amino acids. This CDR3 reads CASSQDSMGRSYNEQFF. CDR3 coding DNA: TGCGCCAGCAGCCAAGATAGCATGGGCAGGTCCTACAATGAGCAGTTCTTC.

The DNA of the CDR3 is TGTGCCAGCAGCCAAGTCTCAGCGGGGGTGGACGATACGCAGTATTTT. Translation gives CASSQVSAGVDDTQYF. This sequence joins TRBV4-2 and TRBJ2-3; 8 bases line up with TRBD2. The ends lost 1 base at V and 6 bases at J; junction bases unmatched: 9. The germline V gene has CDR1 LGHNA and CDR2 YNFKEQ. There are 16 residues in the CDR3.

This clone was found a few times. V is TRBV29-1 and J is TRBJ2-7; 7 nucleotides match TRBD1. CDR3 length: 13 residues. Trimming took 7 bases from V and 1 from J; bases not matched to a gene: 7. Germline loops: CDR1 SQVTM, CDR2 ANQGSEA. The CDR3, as DNA: TGCAGCGCCATGACAGGGACATCCTACGAGCAGTACTTC. As protein: CSAMTGTSYEQYF.

This rearrangement joins TRBV12-3 or TRBV12-4 to TRBJ2-1; TRBD1 might be the D (5 bases). V lost 5 bases and J 2 bases, leaving 7 bases between the germline ends. This CDR3 contains 13 residues. DNA for the CDR3: TGTGCCAGCAGTACGACAGCCTACAATGAGCAGTTCTTC. Protein: CASSTTAYNEQFF.

The chain recombines TRBV18 with TRBJ2-3, with 7 bases identical to TRBD1. Losses at the gene ends were 4 bases for V and 4 bases for J; bases not matched to a gene: 17. The length of the CDR3 is 18 residues. The germline V gene encodes CDR1 KGHSH and CDR2 LQKENI. In nucleotides, the CDR3 is TGTGCCAGCTCACTAATTAACCGACAGGGTACCAGGTCAGATACGCAGTATTTT. Translated, it gives CASSLINRQGTRSDTQYF.

This clone is labeled as medium-sized. The chain is built from TRBV27 and TRBJ2-7; unclear D gene. V was shortened by 2 bases and J by 3 bases, with 8 bases between the two germline ends. This CDR3 has 13 amino acids. Germline CDR1 reads MNHEY; CDR2 reads SMNVEV (reference sequence). This CDR3 is CASSLDSDYEQYF. In DNA, the CDR3 is TGTGCCAGCAGTTTAGATAGTGACTACGAGCAGTACTTC.

CDR3 amino acids: CASSLSGGPTDTQYF. CDR3 coding DNA: TGTGCCAGCAGCTTATCAGGGGGACCCACAGATACGCAGTATTTT. The chain recombines TRBV5-8 with TRBJ2-3, with 7 bases fitting TRBD1. V shed 2 bases, J shed 2 bases, and the junction held 5 bases outside the gene matches. CDR3 length: 15 amino acids. Germline CDR1 and CDR2: SGHTS and YDEGEE. Combining the CDR3 with reference TRBV5-8 and TRBJ2-3 gives the whole variable domain EAGVTQSPTHLIKTRGQQATLRCSPISGHTSVYWYQQALGLGLQFLLWYDEGEERNRGNFPPRFSGRQFPNYSSELNVNALELEDSALYLCASSLSGGPTDTQYFGPGTRLTVL.

This chain links TRBV11-2 with TRBJ2-3, with D perhaps TRBD2 (6 bases). Trimming removed 1 base from V and 2 bases from J, with 16 bases in between. Per germline, CDR1 SGHAT and CDR2 FQNNGV. The CDR3 is 17 amino acids. This chain's CDR3 is CASSLGIVGGPTDTQYF. The DNA of the CDR3 is TGTGCCAGCAGCTTAGGGATCGTGGGGGGACCCACAGATACGCAGTATTTT.

V and J are TRBV28 and TRBJ2-7; 7 bases are shared with TRBD2. Germline values: CDR1 MDHEN, CDR2 SYDVKM. This CDR3 contains 16 residues. The ends lost 1 base at V and 5 bases at J; junction bases unmatched: 11. CDR3 in amino acids: CASSLFGEGPINEQYF. The DNA for the CDR3 is TGTGCCAGCAGTTTATTTGGGGAGGGCCCGATTAACGAGCAGTACTTC.

The V and J genes are TRBV18 and TRBJ2-2; D uncertain. The germline gives CDR1 KGHSH, CDR2 LQKENI. Trimming removed 3 bases from V and 1 base from J, with 6 bases in between. This CDR3 contains 14 residues. The CDR3 DNA reads as TGTGCCAGCTCACCGCCCTTGAACACCGGGGAGCTGTTTTTT. Residues: CASSPPLNTGELFF. Filled out from reference TRBV18 and TRBJ2-2, the complete variable domain reads NAGVMQNPRHLVRRRGQEARLRCSPMKGHSHVYWYRQLPEEGLKFMVYLQKENIIDESGMPKERFSAEFPKEGPSILRIQQVVRGDSAAYFCASSPPLNTGELFFGEGSRLTVL.

The table lists this clone with a count of one. The chain links TRBV11-2 to TRBJ2-7; no clear D gene. CDR3 length: 12 residues. Trimming shortened V by 3 bases and J by 0 bases, and 3 bases separated the two germline ends. Germline V gene lookup returns CDR1 SGHAT and CDR2 FQNNGV. CDR3 bases: TGTGCCAGCAGCTTCAACTCCTACGAGCAGTACTTC. This gives the protein CASSFNSYEQYF.

This rearrangement joins TRBV19 to TRBJ2-7; D is undetermined. Trimming removed 5 bases from V and 5 bases from J, with 22 bases in between. The V gene's germline CDR1 is LNHDA and CDR2 SQIVND (reference sequence). The CDR3 extends over 16 amino acids. The CDR3 protein is CASSGDIGRAPHEQYF. The CDR3 coding sequence is TGTGCCAGTAGTGGTGACATAGGACGAGCCCCCCACGAGCAGTACTTC. Looking up the rest from reference TRBV19 and TRBJ2-7 gives the full variable domain: DGGITQSPKYLFRKEGQNVTLSCEQNLNHDAMYWYRQDPGQGLRLIYYSQIVNDFQKGDIAEGYSVSREKKESFPLTVTSAQKNPTAFYLCASSGDIGRAPHEQYFGPGTRLTVT.

This clone was observed a single time. The chain is built from TRBV28 and TRBJ2-7; 7 bases line up with TRBD2. This CDR3 comprises 13 residues. The V and J ends lost 6 bases and 6 bases, in that order; junction bases with no gene match: 8. The germline gives CDR1 MDHEN, CDR2 SYDVKM. The DNA for the CDR3 is TGTGCCAGCAGGCGGGAGCTCTATCGCGAGCAGTACTTC. Its translation: CASRRELYREQYF.

The sample holds one count of this clone. The rearrangement joins TRBV30 to TRBJ1-2, with D possibly being TRBD1 (5 bases). Trimming took off 1 base at V and 13 bases at J, with 13 bases between the two ends. CDR1 and CDR2 from the germline V gene are GTSNPN and SVGIG (reference sequence). CDR3 size: 11 residues. In nucleotides, the CDR3 is TGTGCCTGGAGTGGGGAGGGGAGACGCACCTTC. Its translation is CAWSGEGRRTF.

J is TRBJ2-5 and V is TRBV1; the listed D gene, TRBD1, was not tested against the DNA. TRBV1 is recorded as a pseudogene. This CDR3 has 18 amino acids. The CDR3 loop reads CTSSQERGPGQRVETQYF. The CDR3, as DNA: TGCACCAGCAGCCAAGAGAGGGGCCCGGGACAGAGGGTGGAGACCCAGTACTTC.